This is a list of T cell receptor beta chains from one sample in a study of blood T cell repertoires in COVID-19. Clones were sequenced by immunoSEQ multiplex PCR, and TCRdb holds only the in-frame ones, with some missing. The sample contains tens of thousands of clones, approximately 80% of which appear only once. The sequencing sample was made of peripheral blood. These receptor sequences come from a man aged 45-65 years with COVID-19, enrolled during active disease. Both conserved end residues are part of each CDR3. The order of the fields is D gene, clone size, J gene, V gene, CDR3 length, CDR3 protein, CDR3 DNA. The D gene is left open where the match is weak. Some rows have no size entry. The others give once, few or many, or a class for an expanded clone.

d_call: -; clone_size: few; j_call: TRBJ1-2; v_call: TRBV6-2/TRBV6-3; cdr3_length: 13; cdr3_aa: CASSYSRGFGYTF; cdr3_nt: TGTGCCAGCAGTTACTCCAGGGGCTTTGGCTACACCTTC
d_call: -; clone_size: once; j_call: TRBJ2-7; v_call: TRBV19; cdr3_length: 17; cdr3_aa: CASSMDQRGRGLWEQYF; cdr3_nt: TGTGCCAGTAGTATGGATCAGCGGGGCAGGGGGCTCTGGGAGCAGTACTTC
d_call: TRBD1; clone_size: -; j_call: TRBJ2-6; v_call: TRBV19; cdr3_length: 16; cdr3_aa: CASSLGTGTGANVLTF; cdr3_nt: TGTGCCAGTAGCCTCGGGACAGGGACTGGGGCCAACGTCCTGACTTTC
d_call: -; clone_size: -; j_call: TRBJ1-4; v_call: TRBV11-2; cdr3_length: 15; cdr3_aa: CASSPRTAFNEKLFF; cdr3_nt: TGTGCCAGCAGCCCCCGGACAGCCTTTAATGAAAAACTGTTTTTT
d_call: TRBD1; clone_size: -; j_call: TRBJ2-3; v_call: TRBV27; cdr3_length: 18; cdr3_aa: CASRGGGRTGVHSDTQYF; cdr3_nt: TGTGCCAGCAGAGGGGGGGGCCGGACAGGGGTTCATTCAGATACGCAGTATTTT
d_call: -; clone_size: -; j_call: TRBJ2-5; v_call: TRBV7-9; cdr3_length: 13; cdr3_aa: CASSFWPRETQYF; cdr3_nt: TGTGCCAGCAGCTTCTGGCCCAGGGAGACCCAGTACTTC
d_call: -; clone_size: -; j_call: TRBJ2-3; v_call: TRBV3-1/TRBV3-2; cdr3_length: 16; cdr3_aa: CASSPRIETGTDTQYF; cdr3_nt: TGTGCCAGCAGCCCCCGAATAGAAACAGGGACAGATACGCAGTATTTT
d_call: -; clone_size: -; j_call: TRBJ2-7; v_call: TRBV5-1; cdr3_length: 14; cdr3_aa: CASSLATDTYEQYF; cdr3_nt: TGCGCCAGCAGCTTGGCCACAGACACCTACGAGCAGTACTTC
d_call: -; clone_size: -; j_call: TRBJ1-6; v_call: TRBV29-1; cdr3_length: 13; cdr3_aa: CSVAERVDSPLHF; cdr3_nt: TGCAGCGTGGCGGAGAGGGTGGATTCACCCCTCCACTTT
d_call: TRBD1; clone_size: -; j_call: TRBJ1-2; v_call: TRBV2; cdr3_length: 14; cdr3_aa: CASTTGGDGYGYTF; cdr3_nt: TGTGCCAGTACGACAGGGGGCGACGGCTATGGCTACACCTTC
d_call: -; clone_size: -; j_call: TRBJ1-3; v_call: TRBV12-3/TRBV12-4; cdr3_length: 12; cdr3_aa: CASTGAGNTIYF; cdr3_nt: TGTGCCAGCACCGGGGCTGGAAACACCATATATTTT
d_call: -; clone_size: -; j_call: TRBJ2-1; v_call: TRBV15; cdr3_length: 11; cdr3_aa: CATRGYNEQFF; cdr3_nt: TGTGCCACCCGCGGATACAATGAGCAGTTCTTC
d_call: -; clone_size: -; j_call: TRBJ2-7; v_call: TRBV6-5; cdr3_length: 12; cdr3_aa: CASKRGYYEQYF; cdr3_nt: TGTGCCAGCAAAAGAGGGTACTACGAGCAGTACTTC
d_call: -; clone_size: -; j_call: TRBJ2-2; v_call: TRBV24-1; cdr3_length: 12; cdr3_aa: CATSDAAGELFF; cdr3_nt: TGTGCCACCAGTGACGCGGCCGGGGAGCTGTTTTTT
d_call: -; clone_size: -; j_call: TRBJ2-7; v_call: TRBV25-1; cdr3_length: 12; cdr3_aa: CASSEQGSEQYF; cdr3_nt: TGTGCCAGCAGTGAACAGGGGTCCGAGCAGTACTTC
d_call: -; clone_size: -; j_call: TRBJ2-1; v_call: TRBV5-8; cdr3_length: 15; cdr3_aa: CASSLLPQPGNEQFF; cdr3_nt: TGTGCCAGCAGCTTGCTCCCGCAGCCGGGGAATGAGCAGTTCTTC
d_call: -; clone_size: -; j_call: TRBJ2-3; v_call: TRBV18; cdr3_length: 16; cdr3_aa: CASSPPSSETSRSQYF; cdr3_nt: TGTGCCAGCTCACCACCGTCGTCTGAAACGAGTAGATCGCAGTATTTT
d_call: TRBD1; clone_size: -; j_call: TRBJ2-3; v_call: TRBV19; cdr3_length: 15; cdr3_aa: CASSILTGGIDTQYF; cdr3_nt: TGTGCCAGTAGTATACTGACAGGGGGCATAGATACGCAGTATTTT
d_call: -; clone_size: -; j_call: TRBJ1-5; v_call: TRBV6-5; cdr3_length: 14; cdr3_aa: CASIPWASNQPQHF; cdr3_nt: TGTGCCAGCATCCCTTGGGCGAGCAATCAGCCCCAGCATTTT
d_call: -; clone_size: -; j_call: TRBJ1-6; v_call: TRBV5-8; cdr3_length: 15; cdr3_aa: CASSLEGSHNSPLHF; cdr3_nt: TGTGCCAGCAGCTTGGAAGGGAGTCATAATTCACCCCTCCACTTT
d_call: -; clone_size: -; j_call: TRBJ2-7; v_call: TRBV5-6; cdr3_length: 15; cdr3_aa: CASSLDGVTAREQYF; cdr3_nt: TGTGCCAGCAGCTTGGACGGGGTGACCGCAAGAGAGCAGTACTTC
d_call: -; clone_size: -; j_call: TRBJ2-7; v_call: TRBV27; cdr3_length: 14; cdr3_aa: CASSLQGGFYEQYF; cdr3_nt: TGTGCCAGCAGTCTACAAGGGGGTTTTTACGAGCAGTACTTC
d_call: TRBD1; clone_size: -; j_call: TRBJ2-7; v_call: TRBV5-1; cdr3_length: 14; cdr3_aa: CASSLRDSAYEQYF; cdr3_nt: TGCGCCAGCAGCTTGAGGGACAGTGCCTACGAGCAGTACTTC
d_call: -; clone_size: -; j_call: TRBJ1-1; v_call: TRBV5-1; cdr3_length: 14; cdr3_aa: CASSLGQTNTEAFF; cdr3_nt: TGCGCCAGCAGCTTGGGACAGACTAACACTGAAGCTTTCTTT
d_call: -; clone_size: -; j_call: TRBJ1-1; v_call: TRBV3-1/TRBV3-2; cdr3_length: 15; cdr3_aa: CASSPPRTLNTEAFF; cdr3_nt: TGTGCCAGCAGCCCCCCGAGGACTTTGAACACTGAAGCTTTCTTT
d_call: -; clone_size: once; j_call: TRBJ1-3; v_call: TRBV5-1; cdr3_length: 14; cdr3_aa: CASSFGQSGNTIYF; cdr3_nt: TGCGCCAGCAGCTTCGGACAGTCTGGAAACACCATATATTTT
d_call: TRBD1; clone_size: -; j_call: TRBJ2-1; v_call: TRBV30; cdr3_length: 14; cdr3_aa: CAWRPGDRVYEQFF; cdr3_nt: TGTGCCTGGAGGCCGGGGGACAGGGTGTATGAGCAGTTCTTC
d_call: -; clone_size: -; j_call: TRBJ2-2; v_call: TRBV7-2; cdr3_length: 14; cdr3_aa: CASSPRVDTGELFF; cdr3_nt: TGTGCCAGCAGCCCGCGGGTTGACACCGGGGAGCTGTTTTTT
d_call: TRBD1; clone_size: -; j_call: TRBJ2-4; v_call: TRBV7-9; cdr3_length: 15; cdr3_aa: CASSFGQGAKNIQYF; cdr3_nt: TGTGCCAGCAGCTTCGGACAGGGGGCTAAAAACATTCAGTACTTC
d_call: TRBD2; clone_size: -; j_call: TRBJ2-2; v_call: TRBV7-9; cdr3_length: 17; cdr3_aa: CASSLGVTSGNTGELFF; cdr3_nt: TGTGCCAGCAGCTTAGGGGTCACTAGCGGCAACACCGGGGAGCTGTTTTTT
d_call: TRBD2; clone_size: -; j_call: TRBJ2-1; v_call: TRBV24-1; cdr3_length: 14; cdr3_aa: CATSDPGLSNEQFF; cdr3_nt: TGTGCCACCAGTGATCCGGGACTATCAAATGAGCAGTTCTTC
d_call: -; clone_size: -; j_call: TRBJ2-5; v_call: TRBV2; cdr3_length: 19; cdr3_aa: CASSPPPGTHMEYQETQYF; cdr3_nt: TGTGCCAGCAGTCCCCCGCCCGGGACTCACATGGAGTACCAAGAGACCCAGTACTTC
d_call: TRBD1; clone_size: few; j_call: TRBJ1-6; v_call: TRBV13; cdr3_length: 14; cdr3_aa: CASSWGQGDSPLHF; cdr3_nt: TGTGCCAGCAGCTGGGGACAGGGTGATTCACCCCTCCACTTT
d_call: -; clone_size: -; j_call: TRBJ1-5; v_call: TRBV19; cdr3_length: 16; cdr3_aa: CASSPQGGNSNQPQHF; cdr3_nt: TGTGCCAGTAGTCCTCAGGGCGGGAATAGCAATCAGCCCCAGCATTTT
d_call: -; clone_size: -; j_call: TRBJ2-1; v_call: TRBV10-2; cdr3_length: 12; cdr3_aa: CASSAVAGEQFF; cdr3_nt: TGCGCCAGCAGTGCGGTAGCAGGGGAGCAGTTCTTC
d_call: TRBD2; clone_size: -; j_call: TRBJ2-1; v_call: TRBV7-7; cdr3_length: 17; cdr3_aa: CASSLGSGGAVGDEQFF; cdr3_nt: TGTGCCAGCAGCTTGGGTAGCGGGGGGGCCGTGGGCGATGAGCAGTTCTTC
d_call: -; clone_size: -; j_call: TRBJ2-5; v_call: TRBV29-1; cdr3_length: 13; cdr3_aa: CSVGQNDQETQYF; cdr3_nt: TGCAGCGTTGGACAGAACGACCAAGAGACCCAGTACTTC
d_call: TRBD1; clone_size: -; j_call: TRBJ1-2; v_call: TRBV3-1/TRBV3-2; cdr3_length: 14; cdr3_aa: CASSQMSTGDGYTF; cdr3_nt: TGTGCCAGCAGCCAAATGTCTACAGGGGATGGCTACACCTTC
d_call: -; clone_size: -; j_call: TRBJ2-1; v_call: TRBV19; cdr3_length: 17; cdr3_aa: CASSIDYGLSPYNEQFF; cdr3_nt: TGTGCCAGTAGTATAGATTACGGGTTAAGTCCCTACAATGAGCAGTTCTTC
d_call: -; clone_size: -; j_call: TRBJ2-5; v_call: TRBV9; cdr3_length: 14; cdr3_aa: CASSVAGMKETQYF; cdr3_nt: TGTGCCAGCAGCGTAGCGGGTATGAAAGAGACCCAGTACTTC
d_call: -; clone_size: -; j_call: TRBJ1-2; v_call: TRBV5-1; cdr3_length: 14; cdr3_aa: CASSPMGGDYGYTF; cdr3_nt: TGCGCCAGCAGCCCAATGGGGGGGGACTATGGCTACACCTTC
d_call: TRBD2; clone_size: -; j_call: TRBJ2-1; v_call: TRBV4-1; cdr3_length: 20; cdr3_aa: CASSQPMGLAGVVGDNEQFF; cdr3_nt: TGCGCCAGCAGCCAACCGATGGGACTAGCGGGGGTTGTAGGAGACAATGAGCAGTTCTTC
d_call: TRBD1; clone_size: once; j_call: TRBJ2-2; v_call: TRBV19; cdr3_length: 16; cdr3_aa: CASSNGQGAYTGELFF; cdr3_nt: TGTGCCAGTAGTAACGGACAGGGGGCTTACACCGGGGAGCTGTTTTTT
d_call: -; clone_size: once; j_call: TRBJ2-3; v_call: TRBV19; cdr3_length: 12; cdr3_aa: CASSTGLDTQYF; cdr3_nt: TGTGCCAGTAGTACGGGACTGGATACGCAGTATTTT
d_call: TRBD2; clone_size: -; j_call: TRBJ2-1; v_call: TRBV4-2; cdr3_length: 22; cdr3_aa: CASSRTTVLGLAGGPSYNEQFF; cdr3_nt: TGTGCCAGCAGCCGGACCACAGTACTGGGACTAGCGGGGGGGCCGAGCTACAATGAGCAGTTCTTC
d_call: -; clone_size: -; j_call: TRBJ1-2; v_call: TRBV30; cdr3_length: 13; cdr3_aa: CAWSVSANYGYTF; cdr3_nt: TGTGCCTGGAGTGTTTCTGCTAACTATGGCTACACCTTC
d_call: TRBD1; clone_size: -; j_call: TRBJ2-2; v_call: TRBV6-5; cdr3_length: 16; cdr3_aa: CASSFGGQQSSGELFF; cdr3_nt: TGTGCCAGCAGTTTTGGGGGACAGCAATCCTCCGGGGAGCTGTTTTTT
d_call: TRBD2; clone_size: -; j_call: TRBJ2-1; v_call: TRBV6-4; cdr3_length: 16; cdr3_aa: CASSTVAGTSYNEQFF; cdr3_nt: TGTGCCAGCAGTACGGTAGCGGGAACCTCCTACAATGAGCAGTTCTTC
d_call: -; clone_size: -; j_call: TRBJ1-1; v_call: TRBV19; cdr3_length: 16; cdr3_aa: CASSIASGMTGSGAFF; cdr3_nt: TGTGCCAGTAGTATAGCAAGCGGGATGACGGGGTCCGGAGCTTTCTTT
d_call: TRBD2; clone_size: once; j_call: TRBJ2-3; v_call: TRBV7-3; cdr3_length: 16; cdr3_aa: CASSLKLAGGPDTQYF; cdr3_nt: TGTGCCAGCAGCTTAAAGCTAGCGGGGGGCCCAGATACGCAGTATTTT
d_call: -; clone_size: -; j_call: TRBJ2-7; v_call: TRBV5-8; cdr3_length: 13; cdr3_aa: CASSLTGTHEQYF; cdr3_nt: TGTGCCAGCAGCTTGACAGGGACCCACGAGCAGTACTTC
d_call: -; clone_size: -; j_call: TRBJ2-1; v_call: TRBV28; cdr3_length: 15; cdr3_aa: CASSLGGRVRNEQFF; cdr3_nt: TGTGCCAGCAGTTTAGGCGGGCGTGTTCGTAATGAGCAGTTCTTC
d_call: -; clone_size: -; j_call: TRBJ2-1; v_call: TRBV2; cdr3_length: 14; cdr3_aa: CASRDSELYNEQFF; cdr3_nt: TGTGCCAGCAGAGACAGCGAACTTTACAATGAGCAGTTCTTC
d_call: -; clone_size: -; j_call: TRBJ2-1; v_call: TRBV3-1/TRBV3-2; cdr3_length: 15; cdr3_aa: CASSRSSGLMDEQFF; cdr3_nt: TGTGCCAGCAGCCGAAGCTCCGGTCTGATGGATGAGCAGTTCTTC